Listed here are 25 T cell receptor beta chains from one sample, sequenced in a study of blood T cell repertoires in COVID-19. Assay used: immunoSEQ multiplex PCR; TCRdb lists only in-frame clones, some missing. In the table there are some 100,000 clones, approximately 86% of which are singletons. Sequencing was performed on PBMCs or T cells enriched from blood (not recorded which). The origin of the receptors is a woman in her forties or fifties who had recovered from COVID-19.

CDR3 in amino acids: CASSPGTSGSNEQFF. Here the CDR3 DNA reads TGTGCCAGCAGCCCCGGGACTAGCGGGAGCAACGAGCAGTTCTTC. This rearrangement joins TRBV7-9 to TRBJ2-1; TRBD2 agrees at 14 bases. V lost 5 bases and J lost 10; bases outside the gene matches: 7. Germline V lookup: CDR1 SEHNR, CDR2 FQNEAQ (reference sequence). This CDR3 comprises 15 residues.

The chain combines TRBV21-1 with TRBJ1-5; the D call in the table, TRBD1, was not verified against the DNA. TRBV21-1 is a pseudogene segment. The length of the CDR3 is 17 residues. CDR3 DNA: TGTGCCAGCAGCAAGGGACAGGGGGTAAAAGGGAATCAGCCCCAGCATTTT. Translation gives CASSKGQGVKGNQPQHF.

This clone has just one count. The chain combines TRBV4-1 with TRBJ2-7, with TRBD2 matching 10 bases. Trimming at V came to 3 bases and at J to 5 bases, leaving 10 bases not matched to a gene. The CDR3 is 16 amino acids. CDR1 and CDR2 from the germline V gene are MGHRA and YSYEKL. The CDR3 nucleotides read TGCGCCAGCAGCCACCCTAGGGCTAGCGGGGGCAACGAGCAGTACTTC. It encodes CASSHPRASGGNEQYF.

The V and J genes are TRBV28 and TRBJ1-6; weak D call: TRBD1 (6 bases). V dropped 5 bases and J dropped 7 bases, with 12 bases sitting between them. Germline V gene data show CDR1 as MDHEN and CDR2 as SYDVKM. The CDR3 spans 14 residues. CDR3 DNA sequence: TGTGCCAGCAGTCGACAGGCCCGAAATTCACCCCTCCACTTT. It is translated as CASSRQARNSPLHF.

J is TRBJ1-1 and V is TRBV21-1. TRBV21-1 is annotated as a pseudogene. The CDR3 is 15 amino acids. CDR3 sequence reads: CASRAERRLPTEAFF. For the CDR3, the DNA is TGTGCCAGCAGGGCCGAGCGACGGCTCCCTACTGAAGCTTTCTTT.

This clone has at least ten counts. For the CDR3, the DNA is TGTGCCAGCAGCTCGGGACAGGGGTCTGGAAACACCATATATTTT. Translation gives CASSSGQGSGNTIYF. J is TRBJ1-3 and V is TRBV11-3; 10 bases map to TRBD1. Per germline, CDR1 SGHNT and CDR2 YENEEA. The CDR3 covers 15 residues. Unmatched junction bases numbered 1, after V lost 4 bases and J lost 1 base.

The chain uses TRBV5-1 and TRBJ2-3; TRBD2 matches at 8 bases. From germline, CDR1 is SGHRS and CDR2 YFSETQ. The CDR3 extends over 15 amino acids. The V and J ends lost 7 bases and 2 bases, in that order; junction bases with no gene match: 9. CDR3 bases: TGCGCCAGCGGAGACGGTAGCGGGGTCACAGATACGCAGTATTTT. This translates into CASGDGSGVTDTQYF.

This clone was counted only a few times. V and J are TRBV5-1 and TRBJ2-3; D may be TRBD2 (5 bases). V was shortened by 0 bases and J by 0 bases, with 14 bases between the two germline ends. Germline CDR1 SGHRS, CDR2 YFSETQ. The CDR3 is made up of 17 amino acids. The CDR3 reads CASSLAFTSSSTDTQYF. The CDR3 DNA reads TGCGCCAGCAGCTTGGCCTTCACTAGTTCCAGCACAGATACGCAGTATTTT.

V and J are TRBV28 and TRBJ2-2; TRBD2 aligns across 12 bases. Germline V gives CDR1 MDHEN, CDR2 SYDVKM. This CDR3 is built from 17 residues. Germline trimming cut 3 bases from V and 6 bases from J; bases unmatched to any gene: 8. Written as DNA, the CDR3 is TGTGCCAGCAGTTTTTGGAGCCTAGCGGGAGGGCCCGGGGAGCTGTTTTTT. It is translated as CASSFWSLAGGPGELFF.

This clone was detected a few times. V is TRBV6-1 and J is TRBJ1-2; 10 bases map to TRBD1. The CDR3 has 15 residues. Germline loops: CDR1 MNHNS, CDR2 SASEGT. Unmatched junction bases numbered 6, after V lost 3 bases and J lost 5 bases. The CDR3 reads CASSDGTGVAYGYTF. The DNA for the CDR3 is TGTGCCAGCAGTGACGGGACAGGGGTCGCTTATGGCTACACCTTC.

The chain employs TRBV5-4 and TRBJ2-7; 7 bases fit TRBD2. V gave up 5 bases and J gave up 2 bases; unmatched junction bases: 10. CDR3 length equals 15 residues. The germline gives CDR1 SGHNT, CDR2 YYREEE (reference sequence). Written as DNA, the CDR3 is TGTGCCAGCAGAAAGGAGCGGGGCCCCGCCTACGAGCAGTACTTC. The encoded protein is CASRKERGPAYEQYF.

The genes are TRBV5-8 and TRBJ2-3, with 9 positions matching TRBD2. CDR1 and CDR2 from the germline V gene are SGHTS and YDEGEE. J lost 5 bases, V lost 4 bases, and 8 bases had no gene match. This CDR3 region has 15 residues. The CDR3 is CASSLGPSGKDTQYF. In DNA form, the CDR3 reads TGTGCCAGCAGCCTGGGGCCTAGCGGGAAAGATACGCAGTATTTT.

A remark on this clone: Other DNA sequences of this sample code for an identical CDR3. The chain recombines TRBV2 with TRBJ2-7, with D perhaps matching TRBD1 (6 bases). The CDR3 covers 12 residues. V was shortened by 6 bases and J by 3 bases, with 9 bases between the two germline ends. Looked up from germline, CDR1 is SNHLY and CDR2 is FYNNEI. The CDR3: CASRRGNYEQYF. In DNA form, the CDR3 reads TGTGCCAGCAGGAGGGGGAACTACGAGCAGTACTTC.

This clone has only a few counts. J is TRBJ1-4 and V is TRBV5-5; TRBD1 aligns across 9 bases. The CDR3 has 16 residues. J gave up 2 bases and V 3 bases, and 5 bases lay outside the gene matches. From germline, CDR1 is SGHKS and CDR2 YYEKEE (reference sequence). The CDR3: CASSYTGGGTNEKLFF. The CDR3 DNA follows: TGTGCCAGCAGCTATACAGGGGGCGGTACTAATGAAAAACTGTTTTTT.

This chain uses TRBV6-6 with TRBJ1-2; 8 bases are shared with TRBD1. V trimming: 7 bases; J trimming: 7 bases; junction bases outside the gene matches: 11. Germline V CDR1 and CDR2: MNHNY, SVGAGI (reference sequence). CDR3 length: 14 amino acids. The CDR3 DNA follows: TGTGCCAGCATAACAGGGGGAGTAGGCGGTGGCTACACCTTC. It encodes CASITGGVGGGYTF.

The table lists this clone with a count of one. J is TRBJ2-2 and V is TRBV7-8, with 8 bases fitting TRBD2. Germline values: CDR1 SGHVS, CDR2 FQNEAQ. The CDR3 covers 16 residues. Trimming removed 3 bases from V and 4 bases from J; junction bases left unmatched: 7. CDR3 region: CASSFFNGGGTGELFF. The DNA of the CDR3 is TGTGCCAGCAGCTTCTTTAACGGGGGGGGCACCGGGGAGCTGTTTTTT.

The gene calls are TRBV30 and TRBJ2-5; possible D gene TRBD2, 6 bases. Trimming removed 1 base at V and 5 bases at J, with 11 bases between. CDR3 length: 13 residues. Germline loops: CDR1 GTSNPN, CDR2 SVGIG (reference sequence). CDR3: CAWSGLAMETQYF. The CDR3, as DNA: TGTGCCTGGAGTGGTCTAGCGATGGAGACCCAGTACTTC.

This clone was observed a few times. The CDR3 region is CAISGAMNTEAFF. CDR3 nucleotides: TGTGCCATCAGTGGGGCCATGAACACTGAAGCTTTCTTT. V gene TRBV10-3 combines with J gene TRBJ1-1; D not certain. From germline, CDR1 is ENHRY and CDR2 SYGVKD. The CDR3 is made up of 13 amino acids. V lost 4 bases, J lost 0 bases, and 6 bases lay in between.

A word on this clone: A read error may account for a junction end that differs from germline. The V gene is TRBV28, the J gene TRBJ1-1; a possible D gene is TRBD1 (5 bases). Germline V lookup: CDR1 MDHEN, CDR2 SYDVKM. The CDR3 sequence is 14 residues long. CDR3 sequence: CASSWVGGNAEAFF. The DNA for the CDR3 is TGTGCCAGCAGTTGGGTGGGGGGGAACGCTGAAGCTTTCTTT.

This rearrangement joins TRBV30 to TRBJ2-3; TRBD2 agrees at 7 bases. CDR1 GTSNPN and CDR2 SVGIG come from the germline V gene (reference sequence). Trimming at V came to 2 bases and at J to 5 bases, leaving 10 bases not matched to a gene. The CDR3 loop spans 15 amino acids. CDR3 loop: CAWSSGIRVGDTQYF. Written as DNA, the CDR3 is TGTGCCTGGAGTAGCGGGATCAGGGTAGGAGATACGCAGTATTTT.

The V call is TRBV15, the J call TRBJ2-3; weak D call: TRBD2 (6 bases). CDR3 length: 17 amino acids. The V gene's germline CDR1 is LNHNV and CDR2 YYDKDF (reference sequence). V was shortened by 1 base and J by 2 bases, with 16 bases between the two germline ends. CDR3 nucleotide sequence: TGTGCCACCAGCAGAGGGGGCGGAGGGGCCGACACAGATACGCAGTATTTT. Translating it yields CATSRGGGGADTDTQYF. Combining the CDR3 with reference TRBV15 and TRBJ2-3 gives the whole variable domain DAMVIQNPRYQVTQFGKPVTLSCSQTLNHNVMYWYQQKSSQAPKLLFHYYDKDFNNEADTPDNFQSRRPNTSFCFLDIRSPGLGDTAMYLCATSRGGGGADTDTQYFGPGTRLTVL.

This clone was counted ten times or more. V usage is TRBV7-2 and J usage is TRBJ2-7, with TRBD2 matching 12 bases. CDR1 is SGHTA and CDR2 is FQGNSA in the germline V gene. The V gene end was trimmed by 5 bases and the J gene end by 12 bases; junction bases not matched to a gene: 11. The CDR3 sequence is 14 residues long. The CDR3 sequence is CASSTIATSGGRYF. The DNA of the CDR3 is TGTGCCAGCAGCACAATAGCGACTAGCGGGGGCAGGTACTTC. Complete variable domain (other parts from reference TRBV7-2 and TRBJ2-7): GAGVSQSPSNKVTEKGKDVELRCDPISGHTALYWYRQSLGQGLEFLIYFQGNSAPDKSGLPSDRFSAERTGGSVSTLTIQRTQQEDSAVYLCASSTIATSGGRYFGPGTRLTVT.

V is TRBV5-1 and J is TRBJ2-7; unclear D gene. CDR3 size: 12 residues. V gave up 4 bases and J gave up 0 bases, with 5 bases separating them. Germline V CDR1 and CDR2: SGHRS, YFSETQ. CDR3 in amino acids: CASSLSSYEQYF. CDR3 sequence (DNA): TGCGCCAGCAGCCTGAGCTCCTACGAGCAGTACTTC.

This chain connects TRBV18 to TRBJ2-7; TRBD2 is a possible D gene (6 bases). Germline-derived CDR1 and CDR2 are KGHSH and LQKENI. With 2 bases removed from V and 3 bases from J, the gap between germline ends came to 11 bases. This CDR3 contains 14 residues. The CDR3, as DNA: TGTGCCAGCTCACCATCCGGGGGTTACTACGAGCAGTACTTC. It codes for CASSPSGGYYEQYF.

Sample share makes this clone medium-sized. DNA of the CDR3: TGTGCCAGCAGTCACGGTGGCGGAGATGGCTACACCTTC. This gives the protein CASSHGGGDGYTF. This chain uses TRBV12-3 or TRBV12-4 with TRBJ1-2; D not resolved. The CDR3 totals 13 residues. V was pared by 5 bases and J by 6 bases, with 13 bases between.